The 21 T cell receptor beta chains below come from one sample, sequenced in a study of cytomegalovirus exposure and HLA in healthy donors. With 60 Vbeta and 13 Jbeta primers, the PCR was carried out. Data came from immunoSEQ multiplex PCR; TCRdb stores just in-frame clones and leaves some out. The sample holds 150,000 to 200,000 clones, around three quarters seen once. Sequenced sample: PBMCs. The receptors shown here come from a man younger than 45 in good health and CMV-seronegative.

The CDR3 here is CASSQAGPSYNEQFF. The CDR3 bases are TGCGCCAGCAGCCAGGCGGGGCCATCCTACAATGAGCAGTTCTTC. The chain joins TRBV4-1 to TRBJ2-1, with a weak D call TRBD2 (6 bases). CDR1 and CDR2 (germline): MGHRA, YSYEKL. V gave up 3 bases and J gave up 1 base, with 10 bases separating them. CDR3 size: 15 residues.

This clone was seen only once. The chain combines TRBV10-1 with TRBJ2-1, with D perhaps matching TRBD2 (6 bases). Germline V lookup: CDR1 WNHNN, CDR2 SYGVQD (reference sequence). The V end was cut by 3 bases, the J end by 1 base, with 10 bases between. This CDR3 has 15 amino acids. The CDR3 protein is CASSEQRASYNEQFF. In DNA form, the CDR3 reads TGCGCCAGCAGTGAACAGCGGGCTTCCTACAATGAGCAGTTCTTC.

The V gene is TRBV28, the J gene TRBJ2-7; 7 bases map to TRBD1. The CDR3 loop spans 14 amino acids. Per germline, CDR1 MDHEN and CDR2 SYDVKM. Trimming took 3 bases from V and 3 from J; bases not matched to a gene: 5. The CDR3 region has the DNA TGTGCCAGCAGTTTGACAGGGATCCACTACGAGCAGTACTTC. Encoded protein: CASSLTGIHYEQYF.

The chain recombines TRBV19 with TRBJ2-4; TRBD2 matches 11 bases. V shed 6 bases and J 3 bases; nucleotides not matched to a gene: 10. Germline values: CDR1 LNHDA, CDR2 SQIVND (reference sequence). The CDR3 runs 17 residues. In DNA form, the CDR3 reads TGTGCCAGTAGCATCCCGGGACTAGCGGACCACAAAAACATTCAGTACTTC. It is translated as CASSIPGLADHKNIQYF.

The CDR3 DNA is TGTGCCATCAGTGGGGGTCGTGTTCTAGCGGAAACCCAAGAGACCCAGTACTTC. Protein product: CAISGGRVLAETQETQYF. V is TRBV10-3 and J is TRBJ2-5, with 7 bases identical to TRBD2. Trimming cost V 4 bases and J 1 base; bases outside gene matches: 15. This CDR3 is built from 18 residues. The V gene's germline CDR1 is ENHRY and CDR2 SYGVKD.

V is TRBV10-3 and J is TRBJ2-1, with TRBD1 as a possible D gene (6 bases). Per germline, CDR1 ENHRY and CDR2 SYGVKD. The CDR3 spans 13 residues. Trimming took off 5 bases at V and 5 bases at J, with 10 bases between the two ends. The chain's CDR3 is CAISTDRHNEQFF. Here the CDR3 DNA reads TGTGCCATCAGTACCGACAGGCACAATGAGCAGTTCTTC.

The rearrangement joins TRBV2 to TRBJ1-1, with TRBD1 as a possible D gene (6 bases). In germline, CDR1 is SNHLY, CDR2 FYNNEI. The CDR3 loop spans 13 amino acids. With 6 bases removed from V and 1 base from J, the gap between germline ends came to 9 bases. The CDR3, as DNA: TGTGCCAGCAGCGCGGACAGGAACACTGAAGCTTTCTTT. It yields the protein CASSADRNTEAFF.

The chain uses TRBV4-1 and TRBJ2-1, with 13 nucleotides matching TRBD2. Germline assignment: CDR1 MGHRA and CDR2 YSYEKL. Germline trimming cut 0 bases from V and 12 bases from J; bases unmatched to any gene: 8. CDR3 length: 16 amino acids. CDR3 nucleotides: TGCGCCAGCAGCCAAGAGACCGGACTAGCGGGAGCGACGCAGTTCTTC. It encodes CASSQETGLAGATQFF.

The V and J genes are TRBV28 and TRBJ2-3; a possible D gene is TRBD1 (6 bases). Germline V gives CDR1 MDHEN, CDR2 SYDVKM. The CDR3 loop spans 18 amino acids. V lost 6 bases, J lost 0 bases, and 22 bases lay in between. The CDR3 region has the DNA TGTGCCAGCAGACCTAAACCCTCTTTAGGGGGTAGCACAGATACGCAGTATTTT. Translation: CASRPKPSLGGSTDTQYF. Supplemented by reference TRBV28 and TRBJ2-3, the full variable domain reads DVKVTQSSRYLVKRTGEKVFLECVQDMDHENMFWYRQDPGLGLRLIYFSYDVKMKEKGDIPEGYSVSREKKERFSLILESASTNQTSMYLCASRPKPSLGGSTDTQYFGPGTRLTVL.

J is TRBJ2-7 and V is TRBV5-1, with 7 bases identical to TRBD1. Unmatched junction bases numbered 9, after V lost 0 bases and J lost 6 bases. The length of the CDR3 is 15 residues. Germline values: CDR1 SGHRS, CDR2 YFSETQ. The DNA for the CDR3 is TGCGCCAGCAGCTTGGCCCGACAGGGAGTCGCCGAGCAGTACTTC. Protein: CASSLARQGVAEQYF.

The chain joins TRBV15 to TRBJ1-4, with TRBD1 as a possible D gene (5 bases). Germline values: CDR1 LNHNV, CDR2 YYDKDF (reference sequence). V shed 6 bases and J shed 0 bases, with 20 bases lying between them. This CDR3 is 18 amino acids long. In nucleotides, the CDR3 is TGTGCCACCAGTGGACACTTAATACAACCTGCAACTAATGAAAAACTGTTTTTT. Its translation: CATSGHLIQPATNEKLFF.

V is TRBV11-3 and J is TRBJ2-7, with 7 nucleotides matching TRBD2. The CDR3 length is 15 residues. With 2 bases clipped from V and 2 bases from J, the junction kept 6 bases outside the gene matches. Germline V lookup: CDR1 SGHNT, CDR2 YENEEA. CDR3 amino acids: CASSLSTGGPYEQYF. CDR3 bases: TGTGCCAGCAGCTTATCTACGGGAGGCCCCTACGAGCAGTACTTC.

The chain has TRBV5-6 and TRBJ2-5, with 8 bases aligning to TRBD2. Gene TRBJ2-7 matches the end of the DNA better, so the J call may be wrong. The length of the CDR3 is 16 residues. Germline V gives CDR1 SGHDT, CDR2 YYEEEE. The CDR3 DNA reads as TGTGCCAGCAGCTCCCGGGGGGGCAGGGGCGCCTACGAGCAGTACTTC. Protein: CASSSRGGRGAYEQYF.

V is TRBV9 and J is TRBJ2-7; 10 bases fit TRBD2. The ends lost 1 base at V and 2 bases at J; junction bases unmatched: 3. Germline V CDR1 and CDR2: SGDLS, YYNGEE. This CDR3 contains 15 residues. The CDR3 loop reads CASSVSGTSAYEQYF. In DNA form, the CDR3 reads TGTGCCAGCAGCGTATCCGGGACTAGCGCCTACGAGCAGTACTTC.

As DNA, the CDR3 is TGTGCCAGTTTTACTAGCGGGGAGTACGAGCAGTACTTC. Encoded protein: CASFTSGEYEQYF. This rearrangement joins TRBV19 to TRBJ2-7; 10 bases map to TRBD2. After removal of 8 bases from V and 4 bases from J, the junction contained 5 bases not matched to a gene. The CDR3 is made up of 13 amino acids. Germline CDR1 is LNHDA and CDR2 is SQIVND (reference sequence).

The chain uses TRBV5-1 and TRBJ2-1, with a weak D call TRBD2 (6 bases). This CDR3 spans 16 amino acids. V lost 0 bases to trimming and J lost 0 bases, with 10 bases between them. Germline CDR1 and CDR2: SGHRS and YFSETQ. CDR3 protein: CASSLVSGGSYNEQFF. The DNA of the CDR3 is TGCGCCAGCAGCTTGGTTAGCGGAGGCTCCTACAATGAGCAGTTCTTC.

This chain uses TRBV6-5 with TRBJ1-6; unclear D gene. The CDR3 runs 12 residues. Germline-derived CDR1 and CDR2 are MNHEY and SVGAGI. V was pared by 6 bases and J by 8 bases, with 8 bases between. The chain's CDR3 is CASSHPDSPLHF. The CDR3 bases are TGTGCCAGCAGCCACCCGGATTCACCCCTCCACTTT.

The CDR3 sequence: CSASGQGLGGYTF. In DNA form, the CDR3 reads TGCAGCGCGTCGGGACAGGGCTTAGGTGGCTACACCTTC. The V gene is TRBV29-1, the J gene TRBJ1-2, with 9 bases aligning to TRBD1. Trimming took 7 bases from V and 7 from J; bases not matched to a gene: 10. The CDR3 covers 13 residues. CDR1 and CDR2 (germline): SQVTM, ANQGSEA.

V gene TRBV2 combines with J gene TRBJ2-7; D perhaps matches TRBD2 (6 bases). CDR3 length: 15 amino acids. Germline V gene lookup returns CDR1 SNHLY and CDR2 FYNNEI. V lost 2 bases, J lost 6 bases, and 17 bases lay in between. The CDR3 DNA follows: TGTGCCAGCAGTGAATATGGACACGGGGGATTCGAGCAGTACTTC. Its protein product is CASSEYGHGGFEQYF.

The rearrangement uses TRBV21-1 and TRBJ2-1; the table calls TRBD2, which could not be checked here. TRBV21-1 counts as a pseudogene. The CDR3 is 15 residues long. The CDR3 DNA reads as TGTGCCAGCCCACTAGCGGGAGCCCTAAACAATGAGCAGTTCTTC. The encoded protein is CASPLAGALNNEQFF.

The rearrangement uses TRBV29-1 and TRBJ2-4, with D perhaps matching TRBD2 (6 bases). This CDR3 spans 13 amino acids. Germline CDR1 is SQVTM and CDR2 is ANQGSEA. V dropped 7 bases and J dropped 6 bases, with 16 bases sitting between them. The CDR3 nucleotides are TGCAGCGGGGGGGAGGTCCCCAGAAACATTCAGTACTTC. Protein sequence: CSGGEVPRNIQYF.